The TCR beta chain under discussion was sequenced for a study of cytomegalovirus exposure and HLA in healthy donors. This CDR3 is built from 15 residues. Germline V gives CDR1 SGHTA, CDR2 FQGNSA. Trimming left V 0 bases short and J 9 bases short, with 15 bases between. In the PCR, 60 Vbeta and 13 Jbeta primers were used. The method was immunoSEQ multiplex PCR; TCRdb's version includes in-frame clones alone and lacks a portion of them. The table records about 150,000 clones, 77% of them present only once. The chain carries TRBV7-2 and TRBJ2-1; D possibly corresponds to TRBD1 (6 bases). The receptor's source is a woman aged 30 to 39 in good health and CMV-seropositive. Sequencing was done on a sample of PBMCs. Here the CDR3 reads CASSLASAGVSEQFF. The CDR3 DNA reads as TGTGCCAGCAGCTTAGCCAGCGCAGGGGTGTCTGAGCAGTTCTTC.